This T cell receptor (beta chain) was identified during a study of radiotherapy plus CTLA-4 blockade in lung cancer. Using immunoSEQ multiplex PCR, the repertoire was profiled, and TCRdb retains in-frame clones only, with some absent. The profile shows about 95,000 clones, roughly 80% of them singletons. With respect to this clone: Its matching antigen is unknown.

The germline CDR1 and CDR2 sequences are MDHEN and SYDVKM. The junction had 9 bases not matched to a gene; V was cut back by 1 base and J by 5 bases. CDR3 length: 16 residues. The study's findings and limits: After treatment with radiotherapy plus ipilimumab, TCR clones that came from the tumor expanded in blood.

The TCR sequence derives from a human donor with non-small cell lung cancer who had stable disease on radiotherapy plus ipilimumab. The chain couples TRBV28 to TRBJ1-1; 8 bases map to TRBD1. The sequenced sample was peripheral blood, obtained from a patient treated with radiotherapy plus ipilimumab. Written as DNA, the CDR3 is TGTGCCAGCAGTTTATTCTCCCCTAGACAGGGGACTGAAGCTTTCTTT. Residues: CASSLFSPRQGTEAFF.